The 30 T cell receptor beta chains presented below share a single source sample, sequenced in a study of T-cell memory formation after mild COVID-19. One entry per CDR3 protein results from TCRdb running MiXCR on the 5' RACE reads. The table includes under 150,000 distinct CDR3 sequences, roughly 20% detected once. The specimen was PBMCs or a T cell subset sorted from them (not recorded which). The source of these receptors is a man younger than 30 who had mild COVID-19 (a few samples of this study predate the infection). Cell type and time point are not known.

The rearrangement links TRBV7-9 to TRBJ1-4; D unclear. Trimming removed 4 bases at V and 6 bases at J, with 21 bases between. Germline-derived CDR1 and CDR2 are SEHNR and FQNEAQ (reference sequence). The CDR3 spans 17 residues. The CDR3 spells CASSSTRQSGWDEKLFF. The DNA of the CDR3 is TGTGCCAGCAGCTCAACTCGTCAAAGCGGGTGGGATGAAAAACTGTTTTTT.

This chain connects TRBV28 to TRBJ1-5; D gene unclear. V was clipped by 6 bases and J by 1 base, with 13 bases between them. The germline V gene has CDR1 MDHEN and CDR2 SYDVKM. This CDR3 has 15 residues. The CDR3 reads CASSLYGGSNQPQHF. The CDR3 DNA reads TGTGCCAGCAGCTTGTATGGCGGAAGCAATCAGCCCCAGCATTTT.

This chain links TRBV7-8 with TRBJ1-5; D not resolved. CDR1 SGHVS and CDR2 FQNEAQ come from the germline V gene. Trimming took 1 base from V and 0 from J, leaving 4 bases between them. This CDR3 has 14 amino acids. CDR3 sequence: CASSLGFSNQPQHF. In DNA form, the CDR3 reads TGTGCCAGCAGCTTAGGGTTTAGCAATCAGCCCCAGCATTTT.

Only a few counts were recorded for this clonotype. This chain uses TRBV19 with TRBJ2-7, with 9 bases lining up with TRBD2. From germline, CDR1 is LNHDA and CDR2 SQIVND (reference sequence). The CDR3 loop spans 15 amino acids. The V gene end was trimmed by 8 bases and the J gene end by 7 bases; junction bases not matched to a gene: 15. The CDR3 is CASRPTSGLFSEQYF. The CDR3 DNA reads TGTGCCAGTCGACCCACTAGCGGGCTTTTCTCGGAGCAGTACTTC.

This clonotype was observed a few times. The chain combines TRBV6-5 with TRBJ2-1, with 11 bases identical to TRBD2. Germline CDR1 and CDR2: MNHEY and SVGAGI. The V segment lost 5 bases and the J segment 4 bases; nucleotides outside the gene matches: 13. The CDR3 is 18 amino acids. The CDR3 DNA reads TGTGCCAGCAGTCCGTACTCCTTAGCGGGGGGGCCGTACAATGAGCAGTTCTTC. This gives the protein CASSPYSLAGGPYNEQFF.

This clonotype was detected a few times. The chain combines TRBV25-1 with TRBJ2-7, with D perhaps matching TRBD1 (6 bases). V was clipped by 3 bases and J by 2 bases, with 14 bases between them. Germline CDR1 is MGHDK and CDR2 is SYGVNS. The CDR3 consists of 15 residues. The DNA of the CDR3 is TGTGCCAGCAGTGAGGTACAGGGATTCCCCTACGAGCAGTACTTC. This encodes CASSEVQGFPYEQYF.

The V call is TRBV7-8, the J call TRBJ2-7; D is perhaps TRBD2 (6 bases). Trimming removed 5 bases at V and 2 bases at J, with 19 bases between. The germline V gene encodes CDR1 SGHVS and CDR2 FQNEAQ. The CDR3 has 16 amino acids. Here the CDR3 DNA reads TGTGCCAGCAGCGGGATAACCAGGACGGGGGCCTACGAGCAGTACGTC. This codes for CASSGITRTGAYEQYV.

The V call is TRBV5-5, the J call TRBJ2-1; maybe TRBD1 (5 bases). Looked up from germline, CDR1 is SGHKS and CDR2 is YYEKEE (reference sequence). This CDR3 spans 18 amino acids. The V end lost 4 bases, the J end lost 7 bases, and 27 bases lay between the germline ends. The CDR3 protein is CASSRPYTTGAASNEQFF. CDR3 DNA: TGTGCCAGCAGCCGGCCCTATACAACAGGAGCCGCTAGTAATGAGCAGTTCTTC.

J is TRBJ2-7 and V is TRBV6-5; D uncertain. V was trimmed by 0 bases and J by 2 bases, leaving 8 bases between them. Germline CDR1 and CDR2: MNHEY and SVGAGI. CDR3 length: 14 amino acids. As DNA, the CDR3 is TGTGCCAGCAGTTACTCGTCCCAGCCCTACGAGCAGTACTTC. Translating it yields CASSYSSQPYEQYF.

The J gene is TRBJ2-3, the V gene TRBV5-1, with TRBD1 matching 7 bases. Germline V gene lookup returns CDR1 SGHRS and CDR2 YFSETQ. The CDR3 is 15 amino acids. J was trimmed by 3 bases and V by 0 bases; bases with no gene match: 4. The CDR3 nucleotides read TGCGCCAGCAGCTTGGTCAGGGGGAGAACAGATACGCAGTATTTT. Encoded protein: CASSLVRGRTDTQYF.

V and J are TRBV24-1 and TRBJ2-1; TRBD1 or TRBD2 may be the D gene (5 bases each). This CDR3 spans 15 amino acids. Per the germline V gene, CDR1 is KGHDR and CDR2 is SFDVKD. V dropped 2 bases and J dropped 0 bases, with 7 bases sitting between them. For the CDR3, the DNA is TGTGCCACCAGTGATTGGGGGAGCTCCTACAATGAGCAGTTCTTC. Amino acid sequence: CATSDWGSSYNEQFF.

The CDR3 loop is CASSFRAGRSTGELFF. The CDR3 DNA sequence: TGTGCCAGCAGTTTTCGGGCGGGCAGATCCACCGGGGAGCTGTTTTTT. The gene calls are TRBV28 and TRBJ2-2; the D gene is possibly TRBD2 (5 bases). V was pared by 3 bases and J by 4 bases, with 15 bases between. The CDR3 sequence is 16 residues long. Germline V gene lookup returns CDR1 MDHEN and CDR2 SYDVKM.

This chain joins TRBV6-5 and TRBJ2-5; D assignment may be TRBD1 or TRBD2 (5 bases each). Germline lookup yields CDR1 MNHEY and CDR2 SVGAGI. V was shortened by 2 bases and J by 0 bases, with 10 bases between the two germline ends. This CDR3 region has 15 residues. The CDR3: CASSYGTYYQETQYF. The CDR3 DNA is TGTGCCAGCAGTTACGGGACCTACTACCAAGAGACCCAGTACTTC.

In this sample, this clonotype turned up a few times. The CDR3 coding sequence is TGTGCCACCAGTGATGTCATCGGGGACCCCTGGGATACGCAGTATTTT. It codes for CATSDVIGDPWDTQYF. The V call is TRBV24-1, the J call TRBJ2-3; D is possibly TRBD1 or TRBD2 (5 bases each). Trimming removed 3 bases from V and 6 bases from J, with 18 bases in between. This CDR3 spans 16 amino acids. From germline, CDR1 is KGHDR and CDR2 SFDVKD.

This clonotype turned up a few times. This chain connects TRBV21-1 to TRBJ2-3; the D call TRBD2 from the table was never checked on the DNA. TRBV21-1 is termed a pseudogene. This CDR3 contains 18 residues. This chain's CDR3 is CASSKGGSSGTSTDTQYF. CDR3 DNA sequence: TGTGCCAGCAGCAAAGGCGGGTCTAGCGGGACGAGCACAGATACGCAGTATTTT.

The gene calls are TRBV28 and TRBJ2-3; TRBD2 matches at 9 bases. V was pared by 8 bases and J by 0 bases, with 18 bases of the junction left unmatched. This CDR3 is 19 amino acids long. Germline CDR1 is MDHEN and CDR2 is SYDVKM. CDR3 residues: CASRYTPYLAGSSTDTQYF. For the CDR3, the DNA is TGTGCCAGCCGCTATACCCCCTATCTAGCGGGGTCTAGCACAGATACGCAGTATTTT.

This chain uses TRBV11-2 with TRBJ2-5, with D perhaps matching TRBD1 (5 bases). This CDR3 comprises 14 residues. Germline V gene lookup returns CDR1 SGHAT and CDR2 FQNNGV. Trimming cost V 0 bases and J 1 base, with 6 bases left between them. The CDR3 DNA is TGTGCCAGCAGCTTAGAGACAGCCCAAGAGACCCAGTACTTC. This gives the protein CASSLETAQETQYF.

The V and J genes are TRBV7-6 and TRBJ2-1, with TRBD1 matching over 9 bases. Germline CDR1 and CDR2: SGHVS and FNYEAQ. The CDR3 totals 13 residues. The ends lost 4 bases at V and 9 bases at J; junction bases unmatched: 4. CDR3 bases: TGTGCCAGCAGCTCAACAGGGGGCCGTGAGCAGTTCTTC. Translated: CASSSTGGREQFF. Full variable domain (missing parts from reference TRBV7-6 and TRBJ2-1): GAGVSQSPRYKVTKRGQDVALRCDPISGHVSLYWYRQALGQGPEFLTYFNYEAQQDKSGLPNDRFSAERPEGSISTLTIQRTEQRDSAMYRCASSSTGGREQFFGPGTRLTVL.

This chain joins TRBV7-2 and TRBJ2-3; tentatively, D is TRBD2 (6 bases). CDR1 and CDR2 (germline): SGHTA, FQGNSA. The V end lost 0 bases, the J end lost 3 bases, and 10 bases lay between the germline ends. The CDR3 sequence is 15 residues long. The CDR3 here is CASSLAGGFTDTQYF. The CDR3 DNA is TGTGCCAGCAGCTTAGCGGGGGGTTTTACAGATACGCAGTATTTT.

This clonotype came up a few times. J is TRBJ1-2 and V is TRBV12-3 or TRBV12-4, with D possibly TRBD1 on 6 matching bases. The CDR3 totals 13 residues. V shed 6 bases and J shed 2 bases, with 10 bases lying between them. The CDR3 coding sequence is TGTGCCAGCAGCCACGGACAGAACTATGGCTACACCTTC. As protein: CASSHGQNYGYTF.

The table lists this clonotype with many counts. The chain uses TRBV19 and TRBJ1-5, with D hard to call. The CDR3 totals 15 residues. Trimming stripped 2 bases from V and 6 bases from J, with 14 bases between. CDR1 LNHDA and CDR2 SQIVND come from the germline V gene (reference sequence). Here the CDR3 DNA reads TGTGCCAGTAGTATAACCCCGAGCCCTACTCAGCCCCAGCATTTT. Translating gives CASSITPSPTQPQHF. The full variable domain, completed using reference TRBV19 and TRBJ1-5, is DGGITQSPKYLFRKEGQNVTLSCEQNLNHDAMYWYRQDPGQGLRLIYYSQIVNDFQKGDIAEGYSVSREKKESFPLTVTSAQKNPTAFYLCASSITPSPTQPQHFGDGTRLSIL.

This clonotype was seen more than once but under ten times. This chain links TRBV12-3 or TRBV12-4 with TRBJ2-3, with D possibly TRBD1 on 5 matching bases. V was pared by 5 bases and J by 4 bases, with 10 bases between. CDR3 size: 13 residues. The CDR3 DNA sequence: TGTGCCAGCAGTCAGGGTATGGCAGATACGCAGTATTTT. This translates into CASSQGMADTQYF.

This clonotype was seen a few times. J is TRBJ1-5 and V is TRBV12-3 or TRBV12-4; a possible D gene is TRBD1 (6 bases). Between the trimmed V and J ends, which lost 3 bases and 7 bases, there was a span of 19 bases. There are 16 residues in the CDR3. CDR3 sequence: CASSLSEGELNQPQHF. Written as DNA, the CDR3 is TGTGCCAGCAGTTTGTCGGAGGGGGAGTTGAACCAGCCCCAGCATTTT.

In its sample, this clonotype was seen a few times. The chain employs TRBV10-3 and TRBJ1-1, with D possibly TRBD1 on 5 matching bases. V was clipped by 0 bases and J by 0 bases, with 5 bases between them. This CDR3 comprises 14 residues. Germline V gene lookup returns CDR1 ENHRY and CDR2 SYGVKD. The CDR3 region is CAISESGVNTEAFF. The CDR3 DNA reads TGTGCCATCAGTGAGTCGGGGGTGAACACTGAAGCTTTCTTT.

This clonotype was recorded a few times. This chain joins TRBV12-3 or TRBV12-4 and TRBJ2-5; no definite D call. Trimming cost V 4 bases and J 5 bases, with 14 bases left between them. The CDR3 extends over 14 amino acids. The CDR3 region has the DNA TGTGCCAGCAGTTCCTTAGACGGCTGGGAGACCCAGTACTTC. Amino acid sequence: CASSSLDGWETQYF.

This clonotype has only a few counts. The DNA of the CDR3 is TGTGCCAGCAGCCAAGTTCGGCAGGATAGCAATCAGCCCCAGCATTTT. It encodes CASSQVRQDSNQPQHF. The chain links TRBV4-2 to TRBJ1-5, with D uncertain. The CDR3 extends over 16 amino acids. Germline CDR1 LGHNA, CDR2 YNFKEQ. Trimming pared 1 base from V and 0 bases from J, leaving 10 bases between.

The chain recombines TRBV7-6 with TRBJ2-1, with D possibly being TRBD1 or TRBD2 (5 bases each). CDR1 SGHVS and CDR2 FNYEAQ come from the germline V gene. The CDR3 totals 12 residues. V gave up 5 bases and J gave up 11 bases, with 13 bases separating them. Here the CDR3 reads CASSPAGSKQFF. The CDR3 DNA sequence: TGTGCCAGCAGCCCCGCAGGGAGCAAGCAGTTCTTC.

V gene TRBV4-2 combines with J gene TRBJ1-1, with 7 nucleotides matching TRBD1. Germline trimming cut 0 bases from V and 0 bases from J; bases unmatched to any gene: 4. Germline loops: CDR1 LGHNA, CDR2 YNFKEQ. The CDR3 totals 16 residues. The CDR3 nucleotides are TGTGCCAGCAGCCAAGAGGGGGGACAGTTGAACACTGAAGCTTTCTTT. This translates into CASSQEGGQLNTEAFF.

This clonotype was seen a few times. The CDR3 sequence: CASSQALGQGATYEQYF. The CDR3 region has the DNA TGCGCCAGCAGCCAAGCTCTCGGACAGGGGGCGACTTACGAGCAGTACTTC. This rearrangement joins TRBV4-3 to TRBJ2-7; 11 bases line up with TRBD1. This CDR3 has 17 residues. Losses at the gene ends were 1 base for V and 4 bases for J; bases not matched to a gene: 9. From germline, CDR1 is LGHNA and CDR2 YSLEER.

This chain connects TRBV5-1 to TRBJ2-7, with D possibly TRBD2 on 6 matching bases. The CDR3 has 14 amino acids. The V and J ends lost 4 bases and 6 bases respectively, with 17 bases between them. Germline values: CDR1 SGHRS, CDR2 YFSETQ. The CDR3 nucleotides are TGCGCCAGCAGCCCGGACTCCCTCGGGGGCGAGCAGTACTTC. This gives the protein CASSPDSLGGEQYF.